A single sample gave rise to the 2 T cell receptor beta chains below, sequenced in a study of CD8+CD57+ T cells in acquired aplastic anemia. TCR beta VDJ and CDR3 were profiled, and genomic DNA was the template. TCRdb called the reads again in MiXCR, with one record for every CDR3 protein. The sample has approximately 260,000 distinct CDR3 sequences, approximately 86% seen once. Patients selected for sequencing had displayed CD8+CD57+ cell expansion by flow cytometry. Sequenced material: sorted CD4+, CD8+, or CD8+CD57+ T cells (not recorded which) from PBMCs. The receptor source for this set is a human donor with aplastic anemia.

Comment on this clonotype: The CDR3 carries no conserved terminal phenylalanine or tryptophan, so it likely arises from a read error. The limits of the CDR3 on the DNA are not certain, so only TCRdb's listed CDR3 is given. The chain has TRBV2 and TRBJ2-2; the DNA was not used to check the table's D call, TRBD1. Inclusive of both ends, the CDR3 amounts to 12 amino acids. Germline V gene sequence: CDR1 SNHLY, CDR2 FYNNEI. The CDR3 sequence is CASGGTAGLFFC.

The rearrangement joins TRBV7-3 to TRBJ2-7; 8 bases are a match to TRBD2. The junction had 12 bases not matched to a gene; V was cut back by 0 bases and J by 11 bases. CDR1 and CDR2 from the germline V gene are SGHTA and FQGTGA. The CDR3 loop spans 15 amino acids. CDR3 in amino acids: CASSLTKRGHYNEYF. The CDR3 region has the DNA TGTGCCAGCAGCTTAACGAAGCGGGGGCACTACAATGAGTACTTC.